The 8 T cell receptor beta chains given below trace back to one sample, sequenced in a study of blood T cell repertoires in COVID-19. The assay was immunoSEQ multiplex PCR, and TCRdb's table has in-frame clones only and misses some. This table has under 95,000 clones, 88% appearing once. Sequencing used peripheral blood. The source of these receptors is a human donor in a cohort sampled during active COVID-19.

This chain joins TRBV27 and TRBJ2-7; D gene unclear. V gave up 0 bases and J gave up 0 bases, with 6 bases separating them. Germline CDR1 reads MNHEY; CDR2 reads SMNVEV (reference sequence). The CDR3 contains 14 residues. CDR3 region: CASSLSYSSYEQYF. For the CDR3, the DNA is TGTGCCAGCAGTTTATCTTATAGCTCCTACGAGCAGTACTTC.

This chain links TRBV3-1 (or the pseudogene TRBV3-2) with TRBJ1-5, with 9 bases aligning to TRBD1. With 4 bases clipped from V and 4 bases from J, the junction kept 2 bases outside the gene matches. Germline CDR1 LGHDT, CDR2 YNNKEL (reference sequence). CDR3 length: 14 residues. The CDR3 DNA sequence: TGTGCCAGCAGCCCGGGACAGGGTAATCAGCCCCAGCATTTT. This codes for CASSPGQGNQPQHF.

This chain links TRBV2 with TRBJ1-5; possibly TRBD1 for D (5 bases). The CDR3 totals 15 residues. Germline assignment: CDR1 SNHLY and CDR2 FYNNEI. V shed 0 bases and J shed 9 bases, with 15 bases lying between them. The CDR3: CASSEATAKRGPQHF. The CDR3 DNA sequence: TGTGCCAGCAGTGAAGCGACAGCTAAAAGGGGGCCCCAGCATTTT.

The CDR3 DNA follows: TGCGCCAGCAGCCCTTCGACAGAGACTAATGAAAAACTGTTTTTT. Translation: CASSPSTETNEKLFF. J is TRBJ1-4 and V is TRBV5-1, with D perhaps TRBD1 (5 bases). The CDR3 has 15 residues. CDR1 is SGHRS and CDR2 is YFSETQ in the germline V gene. Trimming took 4 bases from V and 2 from J, leaving 12 bases between them.

The chain combines TRBV30 with TRBJ1-2; D is unclear. Deletions cut 5 bases from V and 1 base from J, with 17 bases between. This CDR3 contains 15 residues. Germline CDR1 is GTSNPN and CDR2 is SVGIG (reference sequence). The CDR3 DNA follows: TGTGCCTGGGAACCACTCCGGCCGGGTAACTATGGCTACACCTTC. The encoded protein is CAWEPLRPGNYGYTF.

Only a few counts were recorded for this clone. The chain has TRBV10-3 and TRBJ2-1; D is ambiguous. Germline V CDR1 and CDR2: ENHRY, SYGVKD. Trimming shortened V by 6 bases and J by 5 bases, and 8 bases separated the two germline ends. The CDR3 length is 12 residues. The CDR3 DNA reads TGTGCCATCAGCAGAGGCGACAATGAGCAGTTCTTC. Its protein product is CAISRGDNEQFF.

This clone was observed a handful of times. V gene TRBV29-1 combines with J gene TRBJ2-7, with D maybe TRBD2 (5 bases). The CDR3 has 12 residues. From germline, CDR1 is SQVTM and CDR2 ANQGSEA. With 4 bases removed from V and 2 bases from J, the gap between germline ends came to 9 bases. CDR3 DNA: TGCAGCGTTGGTGGGAGTACCTACGAGCAGTACTTC. Translating it yields CSVGGSTYEQYF.

V gene TRBV29-1 combines with J gene TRBJ2-1, with 7 bases matching TRBD2. Germline assignment: CDR1 SQVTM and CDR2 ANQGSEA. The junction had 7 bases not matched to a gene; V was cut back by 4 bases and J by 10 bases. This CDR3 has 12 amino acids. CDR3 in DNA: TGCAGCGTTGCGCACATCGGGAGGGAGCAGTTCTTC. Amino acid sequence: CSVAHIGREQFF.